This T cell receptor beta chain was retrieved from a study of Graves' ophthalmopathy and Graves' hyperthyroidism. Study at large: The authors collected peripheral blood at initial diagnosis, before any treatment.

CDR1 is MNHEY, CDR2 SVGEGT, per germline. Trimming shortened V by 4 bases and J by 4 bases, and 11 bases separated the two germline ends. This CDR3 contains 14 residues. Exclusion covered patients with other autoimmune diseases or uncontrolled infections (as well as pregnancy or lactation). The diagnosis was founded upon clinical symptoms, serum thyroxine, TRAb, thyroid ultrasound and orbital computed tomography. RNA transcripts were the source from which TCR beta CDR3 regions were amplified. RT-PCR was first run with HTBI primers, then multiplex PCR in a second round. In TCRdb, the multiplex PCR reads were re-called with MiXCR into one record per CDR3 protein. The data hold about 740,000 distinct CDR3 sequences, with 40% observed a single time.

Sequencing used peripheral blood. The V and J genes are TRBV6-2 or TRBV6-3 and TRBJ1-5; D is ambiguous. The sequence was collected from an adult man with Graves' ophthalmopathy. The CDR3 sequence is CASSSPLGNQPQHF. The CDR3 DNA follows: TGTGCCAGCAGTTCACCCCTGGGAAATCAGCCCCAGCATTTT.